The clone carrying this TCR beta chain appeared a few times. Germline CDR1 reads SGHAT; CDR2 reads FQNNGV. The trim removed 3 bases at V and 1 base at J, leaving 3 bases unmatched. The CDR3 has 14 residues. This sample was taken from a study of identical twins. Among all donors, each was a healthy Caucasian. Template switching added a universal primer binding site, and final cDNA carried unique molecular identifiers. TCRdb fed the 5' RACE reads into MiXCR, producing one record per CDR3 protein. The sample records some 570,000 distinct CDR3 sequences, about a fifth being singletons. These records were also assigned to another study, of yellow fever vaccine responses in identical twins.

Sequencing was performed on CD4+ T cells sorted from blood. This clonotype originated in a woman aged 18-29 years in good health. The rearrangement joins TRBV11-2 to TRBJ2-7; TRBD2 agrees at 7 bases. CDR3 residues: CASSFGTISYEQYF. CDR3 nucleotides: TGTGCCAGCAGCTTCGGGACTATTTCCTACGAGCAGTACTTC. The full variable domain, in which reference TRBV11-2 and TRBJ2-7 provide the parts outside the CDR3, is EAGVAQSPRYKIIEKRQSVAFWCNPISGHATLYWYQQILGQGPKLLIQFQNNGVVDDSQLPKDRFSAERLKGVDSTLKIQPAKLEDSAVYLCASSFGTISYEQYFGPGTRLTVT.